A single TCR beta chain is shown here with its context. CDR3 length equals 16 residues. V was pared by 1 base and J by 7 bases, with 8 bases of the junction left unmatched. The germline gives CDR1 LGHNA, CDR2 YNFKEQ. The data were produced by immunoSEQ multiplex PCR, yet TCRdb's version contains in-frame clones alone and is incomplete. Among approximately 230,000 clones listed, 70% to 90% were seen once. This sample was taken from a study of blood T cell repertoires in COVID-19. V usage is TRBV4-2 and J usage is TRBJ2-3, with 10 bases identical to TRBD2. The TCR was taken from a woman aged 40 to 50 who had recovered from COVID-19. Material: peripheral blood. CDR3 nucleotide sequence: TGTGCCAGCAGCCAAGGACTAGCGGGTGGTGAGAATACGCAGTATTTT. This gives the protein CASSQGLAGGENTQYF.